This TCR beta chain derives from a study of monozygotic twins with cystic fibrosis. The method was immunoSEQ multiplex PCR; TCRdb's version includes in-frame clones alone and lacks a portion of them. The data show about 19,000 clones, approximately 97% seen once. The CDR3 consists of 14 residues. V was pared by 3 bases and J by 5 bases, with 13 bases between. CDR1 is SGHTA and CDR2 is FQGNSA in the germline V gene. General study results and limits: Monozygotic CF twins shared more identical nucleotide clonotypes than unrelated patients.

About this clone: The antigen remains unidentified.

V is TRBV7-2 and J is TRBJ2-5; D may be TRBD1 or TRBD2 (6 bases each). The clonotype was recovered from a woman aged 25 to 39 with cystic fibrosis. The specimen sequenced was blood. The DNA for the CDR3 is TGTGCCAGCAGCTTTAGAGGGGGGCGGGAGACCCAGTACTTC. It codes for CASSFRGGRETQYF. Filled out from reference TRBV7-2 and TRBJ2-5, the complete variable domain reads GAGVSQSPSNKVTEKGKDVELRCDPISGHTALYWYRQSLGQGLEFLIYFQGNSAPDKSGLPSDRFSAERTGGSVSTLTIQRTQQEDSAVYLCASSFRGGRETQYFGPGTRLLVL.